The source of this T cell receptor beta chain is a study of HIV-infected children after antiretroviral therapy interruption. The table lists this clonotype with many counts. The TCR library was built from RNA with a 3' RACE protocol and unique molecular identifiers. TCRdb redid the calling of the 3' RACE reads with MiXCR, one entry per CDR3 protein. The sample records some 90,000 distinct CDR3 sequences, under 8% being singletons. This sample's treatment: PENTA 11 planned treatment interruption arm or continuous ART arm. Sequenced here: CD45RA+ CD4+ T cells from PBMCs, pooled from several time points, sampled from a donor given antiretroviral therapy, either interrupted or continuous. The subset was: naive CD4+ CD45RA+ CD45RO- T cells. The sequence was collected from a pool of human donors with HIV.

The CDR3 DNA reads as TGTGCCAGCAGCCAAGGTCTGTTACCGGGGAGGGAAGAGACCCAGTACTTC. Encoded protein: CASSQGLLPGREETQYF. The genes are TRBV14 and TRBJ2-5, with 7 positions matching TRBD2. The trim removed 1 base at V and 3 bases at J, leaving 11 bases unmatched. Germline CDR1 and CDR2: SGHDN and FVKESK. This CDR3 region has 17 residues.